The TCR beta chain described here comes from a study of blood T cell repertoires in COVID-19. In the study's own analysis: Scientists estimated how many nucleated cells there were by amplifying reference gene primers. Sequencing was performed with immunoSEQ multiplex PCR; in TCRdb, only in-frame clones are kept and a portion is missing. V and J calls and clone size are those listed in that table; D and trimming were worked out from the DNA. The sample carries over 25,000 clones, about 79% recorded once. V was pared by 4 bases and J by 5 bases, with 17 bases between. This CDR3 comprises 16 residues. Germline-derived CDR1 and CDR2 are MNHEY and SVGAGI.

Sequenced material: peripheral blood. This TCR came from a human donor in a cohort sampled during active COVID-19. This chain joins TRBV6-5 and TRBJ2-2, with D possibly being TRBD1 (5 bases). CDR3 nucleotide sequence: TGTGCCAGCAGTTCCGAGCGTGGCTCAGGGACCGGGGAGCTGTTTTTT. This encodes CASSSERGSGTGELFF.